The rows below give T cell receptor beta chains drawn from one sample of a study of patients and donors after allogeneic stem cell transplantation. Each CDR3 protein is one row after TCRdb ran MiXCR on the RT-PCR reads. The data hold about 960,000 distinct CDR3 sequences, with more than 15% observed a single time. Sequencing was performed on blood, either unsorted or a sorted T cell fraction (not recorded which). Source of these receptors: a human donor who was either an allogeneic HSCT recipient or a stem cell or donor lymphocyte infusion donor (not recorded which). It is not recorded whose cells these are; they may come from a transplant donor. Each CDR3 is given with its conserved first and last residue. Each record gives: CDR3 DNA, CDR3 protein, D gene, J gene, clone size, V gene. D genes are given only for firm matches. Size is omitted from some rows. Given values are once, few, many or a class for expanded clones.

CDR3nt: TGTGCCAGCAGCTTGATGGGGCGGGGGACAGGGAATGAGCAGTTCTTC
CDR3aa: CASSLMGRGTGNEQFF
d_gene: TRBD1
j_gene: TRBJ2-1
abundance: few
v_gene: TRBV5-6

CDR3nt: TGTGCCAGCAGCCAAGGACAGACAAATTCACCCCTCCACTTT
CDR3aa: CASSQGQTNSPLHF
d_gene: NA
j_gene: TRBJ1-6
abundance: few
v_gene: TRBV4-2

CDR3nt: TGTGCCAGCAGTCTATCTACTGGTGCAGGGTTTGACGAGCAGTACTTC
CDR3aa: CASSLSTGAGFDEQYF
d_gene: NA
j_gene: TRBJ2-7
abundance: NA
v_gene: TRBV27

CDR3nt: TGTGCCAGCTCACAGAGCGGGAGCCCAGATACGCAGTATTTT
CDR3aa: CASSQSGSPDTQYF
d_gene: TRBD2
j_gene: TRBJ2-3
abundance: few
v_gene: TRBV18

CDR3nt: TGTGCCAGCAGCCAAAGGGGAGCGGGGGGTGAGCAGTACTTC
CDR3aa: CASSQRGAGGEQYF
d_gene: TRBD2
j_gene: TRBJ2-7
abundance: NA
v_gene: TRBV7-3

CDR3nt: TGCAGCGTTATGGCCGGGGACACCATATATTTT
CDR3aa: CSVMAGDTIYF
d_gene: NA
j_gene: TRBJ1-3
abundance: few
v_gene: TRBV29-1

CDR3nt: TGTGCCAGCAGTTACACCCGAAAGGACATTCAAGCTTTCTTT
CDR3aa: CASSYTRKDIQAFF
d_gene: NA
j_gene: TRBJ1-1
abundance: few
v_gene: TRBV6-5

CDR3nt: TGTGCCAGCAGCCTTCGGACAGGGTTTACCTACAATGAGCAGTTCTTC
CDR3aa: CASSLRTGFTYNEQFF
d_gene: TRBD1
j_gene: TRBJ2-1
abundance: NA
v_gene: TRBV3-1

CDR3nt: TGCGCCAGCAGCCCGCCCGCCGGGACAGGGGAGGCTTTCTTT
CDR3aa: CASSPPAGTGEAFF
d_gene: TRBD1
j_gene: TRBJ1-1
abundance: few
v_gene: TRBV5-1

CDR3nt: TGTGCCACCAGCAAGGCTAGGAATAGTGCGAATGAGCAGTTCTTC
CDR3aa: CATSKARNSANEQFF
d_gene: NA
j_gene: TRBJ2-1
abundance: NA
v_gene: TRBV15

CDR3nt: TGTGCCAGCAGCAAAGGAGGCGAAATAGGGTCGGAGAGCAATCAGCCCCAGCATTTT
CDR3aa: CASSKGGEIGSESNQPQHF
d_gene: NA
j_gene: TRBJ1-5
abundance: NA
v_gene: TRBV21-1

CDR3nt: TGCGCCAGCAGCTTGGATCCTGGCTCACAAGAGACCCAGTACTTC
CDR3aa: CASSLDPGSQETQYF
d_gene: NA
j_gene: TRBJ2-5
abundance: many
v_gene: TRBV5-1

CDR3nt: TGTGCCAGCAGCTTCACCCTATTAGGCACAGATACGCAGTATTTT
CDR3aa: CASSFTLLGTDTQYF
d_gene: NA
j_gene: TRBJ2-3
abundance: few
v_gene: TRBV7-2

CDR3nt: TGCGCCAGCAGGCGGACTAGCGGGAGCACCGGGGAGCTGTTTTTT
CDR3aa: CASRRTSGSTGELFF
d_gene: TRBD2
j_gene: TRBJ2-2
abundance: few
v_gene: TRBV5-1

CDR3nt: TGTGCCAGCAGCTTCGGACAGCGGGTGAACACTGAAGCTTTCTTT
CDR3aa: CASSFGQRVNTEAFF
d_gene: NA
j_gene: TRBJ1-1
abundance: NA
v_gene: TRBV13

CDR3nt: TGTGCCAGCAGTTACTCGGTCGGCAGGCTATCTTACGAGCAGTACTTC
CDR3aa: CASSYSVGRLSYEQYF
d_gene: NA
j_gene: TRBJ2-7
abundance: few
v_gene: TRBV6-5

CDR3nt: TGTGCCAGCAGCGTCGACAGGGGTCGGGATTCACCCCTCCACTTT
CDR3aa: CASSVDRGRDSPLHF
d_gene: TRBD1
j_gene: TRBJ1-6
abundance: many
v_gene: TRBV9

CDR3nt: TGCGCCAGCAGCCAAGATGGGGGAGCCTACGAGCAGTACTTC
CDR3aa: CASSQDGGAYEQYF
d_gene: NA
j_gene: TRBJ2-7
abundance: few
v_gene: TRBV4-3

CDR3nt: TGTGCCAGCAGGGACAGGGGGACCGGGGAGCTGTTTTTT
CDR3aa: CASRDRGTGELFF
d_gene: TRBD1
j_gene: TRBJ2-2
abundance: few
v_gene: TRBV6-4

CDR3nt: TGTGCCAGCAGCAGAAGACTAGCGGGGGACAATGAGCAGTTCTTC
CDR3aa: CASSRRLAGDNEQFF
d_gene: TRBD2
j_gene: TRBJ2-1
abundance: many
v_gene: TRBV7-2

CDR3nt: TGTGCCAGCAGTTACTCGACGAGGGGGAGCTCCTATAATTCACCCCTCCACTTT
CDR3aa: CASSYSTRGSSYNSPLHF
d_gene: NA
j_gene: TRBJ1-6
abundance: few
v_gene: TRBV6-5

CDR3nt: TGCGCCAGCAGCCAAACGGACAGGGTGACCTACGAGCAGTACTTC
CDR3aa: CASSQTDRVTYEQYF
d_gene: TRBD1
j_gene: TRBJ2-7
abundance: NA
v_gene: TRBV4-1

CDR3nt: TGCGCCAGCAGCCCCTCGGCGGGGGACCTCACCGGGGAGCTGTTTTTT
CDR3aa: CASSPSAGDLTGELFF
d_gene: TRBD2
j_gene: TRBJ2-2
abundance: once
v_gene: TRBV5-1

CDR3nt: TGCGCCAGCACCTCGAGGGTGATGGGACAGGAAGCTTTCTTT
CDR3aa: CASTSRVMGQEAFF
d_gene: TRBD1
j_gene: TRBJ1-1
abundance: few
v_gene: TRBV5-1

CDR3nt: TGCAGTGCTAGTGCACAGACCTCTGGAAACACCATATATTTT
CDR3aa: CSASAQTSGNTIYF
d_gene: NA
j_gene: TRBJ1-3
abundance: few
v_gene: TRBV20-1

CDR3nt: TGCAGCGTTGGCTCCGCTAGGGCAAACGCTAACTATGGCTACACCTTC
CDR3aa: CSVGSARANANYGYTF
d_gene: NA
j_gene: TRBJ1-2
abundance: NA
v_gene: TRBV29-1

CDR3nt: TGTGCCAGCCGTAGCGGGAGGGCCGGGGAGCTGTTTTTT
CDR3aa: CASRSGRAGELFF
d_gene: TRBD2
j_gene: TRBJ2-2
abundance: NA
v_gene: TRBV12-3/TRBV12-4

CDR3nt: TGTGCCAGCAGAGGACAGGGGGATCAGTATTATTCACCCCTCCACTTT
CDR3aa: CASRGQGDQYYSPLHF
d_gene: TRBD1
j_gene: TRBJ1-6
abundance: NA
v_gene: TRBV27

CDR3nt: TGTGCCAGCAGGCCGATGACAGGGGCCCCTGGAAACACCATATATTTT
CDR3aa: CASRPMTGAPGNTIYF
d_gene: TRBD1
j_gene: TRBJ1-3
abundance: NA
v_gene: TRBV27

CDR3nt: TGTGCCAGCACCACCCACGGGCCAAGGGACACTGAAGCTTTCTTT
CDR3aa: CASTTHGPRDTEAFF
d_gene: NA
j_gene: TRBJ1-1
abundance: few
v_gene: TRBV27

CDR3nt: TGTGCCAGCAGCCCCGGGACAGGGGAACGTCAGCCCCAGCATTTT
CDR3aa: CASSPGTGERQPQHF
d_gene: TRBD1
j_gene: TRBJ1-5
abundance: NA
v_gene: TRBV9

CDR3nt: TGTGCCAGCAGCTTGGGCGGAGGGTATAGCAATCAGCCCCAGCATTTT
CDR3aa: CASSLGGGYSNQPQHF
d_gene: NA
j_gene: TRBJ1-5
abundance: few
v_gene: TRBV5-6